Following are 26 T cell receptor beta chains from one sample sequenced in a study of shared T cell receptors in the human thymus. Assay used: immunoSEQ multiplex PCR; TCRdb lists only in-frame clones, some missing. This table has around 65,000 clones, roughly 96% appearing once. Material: thymocytes. The receptors derive from a human donor.

This chain links TRBV15 with TRBJ2-5; D is ambiguous. The ends were cut back, 0 bases at V and 2 bases at J, with 19 bases in the middle. The CDR3 is 18 residues long. Germline CDR1 reads LNHNV; CDR2 reads YYDKDF (reference sequence). CDR3 region: CATSREYQGRVYQETQYF. The CDR3, as DNA: TGTGCCACCAGCAGAGAATATCAAGGTCGGGTTTATCAAGAGACCCAGTACTTC.

This chain connects TRBV2 to TRBJ2-7; D perhaps matches TRBD1 (7 bases). The CDR3 extends over 12 amino acids. CDR1 SNHLY and CDR2 FYNNEI come from the germline V gene. Trimming removed 5 bases at V and 5 bases at J, with 10 bases between. CDR3 protein: CASSSGGNEQYF. For the CDR3, the DNA is TGTGCCAGCAGTTCAGGGGGGAACGAGCAGTACTTC.

V is TRBV7-9 and J is TRBJ2-5, with D perhaps matching TRBD1 (6 bases). The V gene lost 1 base and the J gene lost 2 bases, with 23 bases spanning the gap. CDR1 and CDR2 from the germline V gene are SEHNR and FQNEAQ (reference sequence). The CDR3 contains 19 residues. CDR3 sequence (DNA): TGTGCCAGCAGCTTAGTGTTCGGAGGACAGCCGGCTTCGCAAGAGACCCAGTACTTC. This sequence encodes CASSLVFGGQPASQETQYF.

V is TRBV14 and J is TRBJ1-1; maybe TRBD1 (6 bases). The germline CDR1 and CDR2 sequences are SGHDN and FVKESK. Trimming left V 3 bases short and J 11 bases short, with 19 bases between. The CDR3 consists of 14 residues. The CDR3 DNA reads TGTGCCAGCAGCCATGACAATGGACAGCATCTCGCTTTCTTT. Its protein is CASSHDNGQHLAFF. Full variable domain (rest looked up from reference TRBV14 and TRBJ1-1): EAGVTQFPSHSVIEKGQTVTLRCDPISGHDNLYWYRRVMGKEIKFLLHFVKESKQDESGMPNNRFLAERTGGTYSTLKVQPAELEDSGVYFCASSHDNGQHLAFFGQGTRLTVV.

With respect to this clone: At one end, the junction sequence differs from germline, possibly due to a read error. The rearrangement joins TRBV4-3 to TRBJ2-2; D is possibly TRBD2 (6 bases). The CDR3 contains 14 residues. The germline CDR1 and CDR2 sequences are LGHNA and YSLEER. The CDR3 nucleotides read TGCGCCAGCAGCCCCACGGAGGGGTTCGAGGAGCTGCTTTTT. Its protein product is CASSPTEGFEELLF.

The V and J genes are TRBV5-1 and TRBJ2-3; TRBD2 matches 14 bases. V gave up 4 bases and J gave up 3 bases; unmatched junction bases: 4. The CDR3 sequence is 16 residues long. Looked up from germline, CDR1 is SGHRS and CDR2 is YFSETQ. CDR3 loop: CASSEGLAGVTDTQYF. The CDR3 nucleotides are TGCGCCAGCAGCGAGGGACTAGCGGGGGTTACAGATACGCAGTATTTT.

The chain links TRBV7-3 to TRBJ2-6; D may be TRBD1 (6 bases). CDR3 length: 14 residues. Germline V gene data show CDR1 as SGHTA and CDR2 as FQGTGA. Trimming shortened V by 5 bases and J by 4 bases, and 9 bases separated the two germline ends. This CDR3 is CASSPGVGANVLTF. The CDR3 DNA reads TGTGCCAGCAGCCCAGGGGTGGGGGCCAACGTCCTGACTTTC.

V gene TRBV7-3 combines with J gene TRBJ2-5; D may be TRBD1 or TRBD2 (6 bases each). V lost 1 base, J lost 2 bases, and 20 bases lay in between. This CDR3 is 18 amino acids long. Germline V gene lookup returns CDR1 SGHTA and CDR2 FQGTGA. The CDR3 protein is CASSLIGRGPGAQETQYF. In nucleotides, the CDR3 is TGTGCCAGCAGCTTAATAGGTCGGGGGCCAGGGGCTCAAGAGACCCAGTACTTC.

J is TRBJ1-6 and V is TRBV9; D ambiguous. The CDR3 runs to 15 residues. The V gene's germline CDR1 is SGDLS and CDR2 YYNGEE. With 2 bases removed from V and 1 base from J, the gap between germline ends came to 7 bases. The CDR3 is CASSVEASYNSPLHF. CDR3 DNA sequence: TGTGCCAGCAGCGTCGAGGCTTCCTATAATTCACCCCTCCACTTT.

The chain links TRBV4-2 to TRBJ1-1; D gene uncertain. Germline-derived CDR1 and CDR2 are LGHNA and YNFKEQ. Deletions cut 0 bases from V and 5 bases from J, with 10 bases between. CDR3 size: 14 residues. The CDR3 sequence is CASSQEIGYTEAFF. The CDR3 bases are TGTGCCAGCAGCCAAGAAATAGGGTATACTGAAGCTTTCTTT.

The rearrangement links TRBV19 to TRBJ1-5, with D hard to call. Per germline, CDR1 LNHDA and CDR2 SQIVND (reference sequence). Trimming took 6 bases from V and 6 from J, leaving 15 bases between them. The CDR3 length is 14 residues. CDR3 region: CASRQSPSGQPQHF. As DNA, the CDR3 is TGTGCCAGTAGGCAGAGTCCGTCGGGTCAGCCCCAGCATTTT.

This sequence joins TRBV7-6 and TRBJ2-5; the match to TRBD1 covers 8 bases. The CDR3 consists of 16 residues. V trimming: 4 bases; J trimming: 4 bases; junction bases outside the gene matches: 11. Per germline, CDR1 SGHVS and CDR2 FNYEAQ. CDR3 in DNA: TGTGCCAGCAGCTGGTTTATGCAGGGGGCCGGAGAGACCCAGTACTTC. Protein sequence: CASSWFMQGAGETQYF.

V is TRBV19 and J is TRBJ2-1, with D tentatively TRBD1 (6 bases). V was shortened by 8 bases and J by 7 bases, with 21 bases between the two germline ends. Germline CDR1 reads LNHDA; CDR2 reads SQIVND (reference sequence). CDR3 length: 15 amino acids. The CDR3 DNA reads TGTGCCAGTGCCCTTAAAGGGAAGGGGACAAATGAGCAGTTCTTC. Protein product: CASALKGKGTNEQFF.

This chain joins TRBV10-3 and TRBJ2-2, with a possible D match to TRBD1 (5 bases). Per germline, CDR1 ENHRY and CDR2 SYGVKD. CDR3 size: 12 residues. V lost 11 bases and J 7 bases, leaving 14 bases between the germline ends. CDR3 sequence reads: CAARQKNGELFF. The CDR3 DNA follows: TGTGCCGCAAGACAGAAGAACGGGGAGCTGTTTTTT.

This chain uses TRBV2 with TRBJ2-5; TRBD2 matches 7 bases. V shed 6 bases, J shed 10 bases, and the junction held 11 bases outside the gene matches. Germline V gene lookup returns CDR1 SNHLY and CDR2 FYNNEI. The CDR3 contains 13 residues. The CDR3: CASRRTRVQDQYF. The CDR3 DNA follows: TGTGCCAGCAGGAGGACTAGGGTGCAGGACCAGTACTTC.

The CDR3 loop is CASSLRHGAGARNDEQYF. The CDR3 DNA is TGTGCCAGCAGCTTAAGACACGGAGCGGGGGCGCGTAACGACGAGCAGTACTTC. The chain carries TRBV7-2 and TRBJ2-7; 8 bases agree with TRBD2. Germline CDR1 is SGHTA and CDR2 is FQGNSA. V shed 2 bases and J 5 bases; nucleotides not matched to a gene: 17. The CDR3 totals 18 residues.

The CDR3 sequence is CASRLITGGNEQYF. CDR3 DNA sequence: TGTGCCAGCAGACTTATAACAGGGGGCAACGAGCAGTACTTC. The chain uses TRBV7-9 and TRBJ2-7; TRBD1 aligns across 9 bases. Losses at the gene ends were 6 bases for V and 5 bases for J; bases not matched to a gene: 8. This CDR3 region has 14 residues. In germline, CDR1 is SEHNR, CDR2 FQNEAQ (reference sequence).

The chain has TRBV5-1 and TRBJ2-4, with D perhaps given as TRBD1 or TRBD2 (5 bases each). V shed 5 bases and J shed 8 bases, with 17 bases lying between them. The V gene's germline CDR1 is SGHRS and CDR2 YFSETQ. CDR3 length: 14 amino acids. The DNA of the CDR3 is TGCGCCAGCAGAGAGTTAAGGGGAGCGGACATTCAGTACTTC. Amino acid sequence: CASRELRGADIQYF.

This clone was observed once. The chain recombines TRBV4-1 with TRBJ1-4; 7 bases match TRBD1. From germline, CDR1 is MGHRA and CDR2 YSYEKL. The CDR3 has 16 amino acids. V was clipped by 5 bases and J by 5 bases; unmatched bases: 11. The CDR3 DNA reads TGCGCCAGCAGCGTGGACAGGTCTCTAGGGAATGAAAAACTGTTTTTT. Translated, it gives CASSVDRSLGNEKLFF.

V is TRBV28 and J is TRBJ2-1; the D gene is possibly TRBD1 (5 bases). V was trimmed by 3 bases and J by 1 base, leaving 10 bases between them. The CDR3 runs to 15 residues. Germline CDR1 reads MDHEN; CDR2 reads SYDVKM. CDR3 protein: CASSFRDQSYNEQFF. CDR3 bases: TGTGCCAGCAGTTTCAGGGATCAGTCCTACAATGAGCAGTTCTTC.

CDR3 in DNA: TGTGCCAGCAGCTTAGTCAACCCGACTGGCGGGGGGGAGGGAGATACGCAGTATTTT. Its translation: CASSLVNPTGGGEGDTQYF. This chain uses TRBV11-3 with TRBJ2-3; 9 nucleotides match TRBD2. Losses at the gene ends were 1 base for V and 5 bases for J; bases not matched to a gene: 16. The CDR3 sequence is 19 residues long. Looked up from germline, CDR1 is SGHNT and CDR2 is YENEEA.

The CDR3 region has the DNA TGTGCCAGCAGCTTACTCTGGAGTTTGGGTACAGATACGCAGTATTTT. Protein: CASSLLWSLGTDTQYF. The rearrangement links TRBV5-6 to TRBJ2-3, with D hard to call. The CDR3 covers 16 residues. CDR1 SGHDT and CDR2 YYEEEE come from the germline V gene. V lost 2 bases, J lost 3 bases, and 16 bases lay in between.

Here the CDR3 DNA reads TGTGCCAGCAGTATGCCCGGCTGGCTACAAAGTCGGGCCAACGTCCTGACTTTC. It yields the protein CASSMPGWLQSRANVLTF. The chain uses TRBV27 and TRBJ2-6; no firm D call. The CDR3 runs to 18 residues. Trimming removed 5 bases from V and 5 bases from J, with 22 bases in between. Germline V lookup: CDR1 MNHEY, CDR2 SMNVEV (reference sequence).

The chain uses TRBV10-2 and TRBJ2-7, with 9 bases matching TRBD1. The trim removed 8 bases at V and 5 bases at J, leaving 7 bases unmatched. Germline V CDR1 and CDR2: WSHSY, SAAADI. The length of the CDR3 is 13 residues. The CDR3 bases are TGCGCCAGCTACCGGGACAGGGTAGACGAGCAGTACTTC. It is translated as CASYRDRVDEQYF.

CDR3 nucleotide sequence: TGTGCCAGCAGGGCCCGACAGGTTAACTACGAGCAGTACTTC. Translating it yields CASRARQVNYEQYF. V is TRBV6-1 and J is TRBJ2-7; tentatively, D is TRBD1 (6 bases). Germline loops: CDR1 MNHNS, CDR2 SASEGT. The CDR3 length is 14 residues. Trimming cost V 6 bases and J 3 bases, with 15 bases left between them.

This clone was recorded once. The V and J genes are TRBV28 and TRBJ1-4; D is unclear. V gave up 5 bases and J gave up 1 base, with 11 bases separating them. Germline CDR1 is MDHEN and CDR2 is SYDVKM. The CDR3 length is 15 residues. The CDR3 DNA follows: TGTGCCAGCAGTACCACAGTTAAAACTAATGAAAAACTGTTTTTT. Its translation is CASSTTVKTNEKLFF.